Detailed here is one T cell receptor beta chain. The data were taken from a study of blood T cell repertoires in COVID-19. Study context: The cDNA or gDNA used as material had been derived from T cells, B-cell-depleted T cells, or PBMCs.

V was cut by 0 bases and J by 5 bases, with 13 bases left in between. Germline lookup yields CDR1 SGHRS and CDR2 YFSETQ. This CDR3 comprises 15 residues. Original processing notes: Amplification with reference gene primers provided the estimates of nucleated cell counts. Libraries were prepared by immunoSEQ multiplex PCR; TCRdb keeps only in-frame clonotypes and omits some of them. That table gives V, J and clone size, and the DNA gave D and trimming. The sample shows 70,000 or so clones, more than 80% of them seen only once. The receptor was isolated from a woman of 80 years or more with active COVID-19. V and J are TRBV5-1 and TRBJ2-3; tentatively, D is TRBD2 (6 bases). The sequenced sample consisted of peripheral blood. This CDR3 reads CASSLGAGWVDTQYF. In nucleotides, the CDR3 is TGCGCCAGCAGCTTGGGCGCGGGATGGGTAGATACGCAGTATTTT. The whole variable domain, remainder taken from reference TRBV5-1 and TRBJ2-3, is KAGVTQTPRYLIKTRGQQVTLSCSPISGHRSVSWYQQTPGQGLQFLFEYFSETQRNKGNFPGRFSGRQFSNSRSEMNVSTLELGDSALYLCASSLGAGWVDTQYFGPGTRLTVL.